This T cell receptor (beta chain) was recovered during a study of cytomegalovirus exposure and HLA in healthy donors. Overall study results and limits: Cytomegalovirus status, reportedly, was diagnosed with high specificity and sensitivity by the classifier.

The V gene lost 4 bases and the J gene lost 7 bases, with 13 bases spanning the gap. CDR3 size: 13 residues. Germline loops: CDR1 LNHNV, CDR2 YYDKDF (reference sequence). Amplification used 60 Vbeta primers and 13 Jbeta primers. Data came from immunoSEQ multiplex PCR; TCRdb stores just in-frame clones and leaves some out. The sample yields 150,000 to 200,000 clones, around 77% seen once. With respect to this clone: Its antigen is not known.

The sequence derives from a middle-aged woman in good health and CMV-seronegative. The J gene is TRBJ1-1, the V gene TRBV15; D call uncertain. Sequenced: PBMCs. The CDR3 region has the DNA TGTGCCACCAGCAAATCGAGCGGAGATGAAGCTTTCTTT. It yields the protein CATSKSSGDEAFF.